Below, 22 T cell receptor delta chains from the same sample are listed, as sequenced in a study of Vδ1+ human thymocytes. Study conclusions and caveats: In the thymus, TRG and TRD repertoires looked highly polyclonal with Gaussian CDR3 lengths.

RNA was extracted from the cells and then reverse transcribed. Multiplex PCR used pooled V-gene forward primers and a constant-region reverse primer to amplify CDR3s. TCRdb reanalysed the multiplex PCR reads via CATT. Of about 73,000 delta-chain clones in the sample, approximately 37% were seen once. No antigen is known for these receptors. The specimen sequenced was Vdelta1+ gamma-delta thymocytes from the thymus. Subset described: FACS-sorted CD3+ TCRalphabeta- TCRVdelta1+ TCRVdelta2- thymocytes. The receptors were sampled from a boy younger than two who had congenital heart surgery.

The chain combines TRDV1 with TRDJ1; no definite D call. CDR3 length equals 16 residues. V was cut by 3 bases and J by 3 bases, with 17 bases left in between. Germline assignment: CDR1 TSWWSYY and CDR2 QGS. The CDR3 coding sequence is TGTGCTCTTGGGGACGAGGTGGCTATTTGGCCCGATAAACTCATCTTT. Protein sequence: CALGDEVAIWPDKLIF.

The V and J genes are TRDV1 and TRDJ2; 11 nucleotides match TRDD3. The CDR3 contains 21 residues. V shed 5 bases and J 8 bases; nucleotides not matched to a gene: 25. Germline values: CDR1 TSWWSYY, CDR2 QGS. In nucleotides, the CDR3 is TGTGCTCTTGGGCACCCCACGCTTTTCCCATACTGGGGGATAAGGTTGGCACAACTCTTCTTT. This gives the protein CALGHPTLFPYWGIRLAQLFF.

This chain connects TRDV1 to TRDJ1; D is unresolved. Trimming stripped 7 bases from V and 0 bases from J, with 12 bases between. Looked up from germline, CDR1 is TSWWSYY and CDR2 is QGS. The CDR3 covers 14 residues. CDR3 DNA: TGTGCTCTTGTAAACCAAAGGTACACCGATAAACTCATCTTT. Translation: CALVNQRYTDKLIF.

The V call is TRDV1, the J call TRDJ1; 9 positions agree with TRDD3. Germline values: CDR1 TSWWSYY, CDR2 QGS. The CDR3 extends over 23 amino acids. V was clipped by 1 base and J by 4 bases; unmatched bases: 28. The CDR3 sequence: CALGEPPVGSYVSGGYCLDKLIF. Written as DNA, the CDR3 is TGTGCTCTTGGGGAACCCCCAGTCGGATCCTACGTCAGTGGGGGATATTGCCTCGATAAACTCATCTTT.

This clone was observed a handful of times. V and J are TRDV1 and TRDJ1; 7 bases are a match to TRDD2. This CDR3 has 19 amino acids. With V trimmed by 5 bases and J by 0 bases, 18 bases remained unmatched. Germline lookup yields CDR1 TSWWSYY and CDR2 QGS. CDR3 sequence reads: CALGPHFLTWAGNTDKLIF. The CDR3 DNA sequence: TGTGCTCTTGGGCCACACTTCCTAACGTGGGCTGGGAACACCGATAAACTCATCTTT.

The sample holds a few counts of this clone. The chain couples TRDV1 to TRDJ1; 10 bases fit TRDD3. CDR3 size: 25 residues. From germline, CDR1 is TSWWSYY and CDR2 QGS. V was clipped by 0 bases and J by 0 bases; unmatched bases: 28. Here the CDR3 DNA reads TGTGCTCTTGGGGAACTATCACCCCGGCACTTCCTACGTCTGTACTGGGGGATGTACACCGATAAACTCATCTTT. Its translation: CALGELSPRHFLRLYWGMYTDKLIF.

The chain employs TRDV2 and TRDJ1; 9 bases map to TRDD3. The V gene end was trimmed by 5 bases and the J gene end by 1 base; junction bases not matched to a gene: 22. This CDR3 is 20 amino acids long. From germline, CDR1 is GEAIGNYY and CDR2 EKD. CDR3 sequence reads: CACAIHFALRGDTTTDKLIF. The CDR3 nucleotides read TGTGCCTGTGCCATTCACTTCGCCCTAAGAGGGGATACGACCACCGATAAACTCATCTTT.

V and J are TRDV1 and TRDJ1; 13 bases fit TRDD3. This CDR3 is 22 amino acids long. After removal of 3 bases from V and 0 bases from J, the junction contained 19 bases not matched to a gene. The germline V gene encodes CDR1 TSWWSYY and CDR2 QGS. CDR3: CALGDSTRRGTGGYADTDKLIF. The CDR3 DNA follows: TGTGCTCTTGGGGACTCCACCAGACGGGGTACTGGGGGATACGCCGACACCGATAAACTCATCTTT.

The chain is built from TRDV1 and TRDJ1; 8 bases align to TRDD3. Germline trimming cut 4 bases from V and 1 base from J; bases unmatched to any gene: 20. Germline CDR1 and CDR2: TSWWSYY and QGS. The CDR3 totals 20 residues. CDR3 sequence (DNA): TGTGCTCTTGGGGTCCCTTGCCCTCAGGGTACTGGGGGCCCCACCGATAAACTCATCTTT. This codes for CALGVPCPQGTGGPTDKLIF.

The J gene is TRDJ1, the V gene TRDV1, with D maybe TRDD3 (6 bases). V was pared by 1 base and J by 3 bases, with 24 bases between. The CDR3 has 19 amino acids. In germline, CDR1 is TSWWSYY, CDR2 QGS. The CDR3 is CALGEPDGGTRFRADKLIF. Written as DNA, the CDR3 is TGTGCTCTTGGGGAACCCGACGGGGGGACGCGATTTCGGGCCGATAAACTCATCTTT.

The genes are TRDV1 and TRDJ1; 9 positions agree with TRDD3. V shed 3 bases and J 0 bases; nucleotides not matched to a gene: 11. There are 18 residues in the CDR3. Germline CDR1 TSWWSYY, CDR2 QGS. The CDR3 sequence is CALGDRPRLGDYTDKLIF. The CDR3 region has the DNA TGTGCTCTTGGGGACCGTCCTCGACTGGGGGACTACACCGATAAACTCATCTTT.

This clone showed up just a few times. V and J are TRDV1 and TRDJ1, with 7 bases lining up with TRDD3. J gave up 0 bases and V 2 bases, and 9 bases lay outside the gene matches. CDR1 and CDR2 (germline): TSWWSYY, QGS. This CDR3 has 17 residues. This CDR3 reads CALGESGPGGYTDKLIF. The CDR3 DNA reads TGTGCTCTTGGGGAATCGGGCCCGGGGGGATACACCGATAAACTCATCTTT.

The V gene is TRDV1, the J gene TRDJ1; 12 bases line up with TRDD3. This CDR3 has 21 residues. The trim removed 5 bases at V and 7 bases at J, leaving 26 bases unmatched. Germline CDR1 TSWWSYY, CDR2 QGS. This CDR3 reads CALGTKIRFSTGGYCRVKLIF. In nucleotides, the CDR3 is TGTGCTCTTGGGACAAAGATACGGTTCAGTACTGGGGGATACTGCCGAGTTAAACTCATCTTT.

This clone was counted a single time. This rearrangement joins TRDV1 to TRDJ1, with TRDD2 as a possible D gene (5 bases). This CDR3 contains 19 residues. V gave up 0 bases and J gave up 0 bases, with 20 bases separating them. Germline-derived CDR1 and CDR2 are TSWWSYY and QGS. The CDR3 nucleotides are TGTGCTCTTGGGGAACTTAGAACGCTTCCCGGAGGAGACACCGATAAACTCATCTTT. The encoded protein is CALGELRTLPGGDTDKLIF.

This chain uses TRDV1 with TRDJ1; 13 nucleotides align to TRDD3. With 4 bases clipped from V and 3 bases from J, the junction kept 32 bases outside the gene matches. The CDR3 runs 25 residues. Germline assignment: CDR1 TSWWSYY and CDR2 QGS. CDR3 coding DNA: TGTGCTCTTGGGGTCTATCCTTCCCCCAATACTGGGGGATACGCGGGGCGTCTCTTCTCCGATAAACTCATCTTT. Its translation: CALGVYPSPNTGGYAGRLFSDKLIF.

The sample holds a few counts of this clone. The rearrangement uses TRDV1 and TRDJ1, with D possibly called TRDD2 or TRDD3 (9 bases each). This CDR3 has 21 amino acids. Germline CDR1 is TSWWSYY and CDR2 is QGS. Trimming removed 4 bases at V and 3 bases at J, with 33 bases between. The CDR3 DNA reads TGTGCTCTTGGGGCCCATCCTTCCTACAACGGGGGATACTCAGGGTCCGATAAACTCATCTTT. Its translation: CALGAHPSYNGGYSGSDKLIF.

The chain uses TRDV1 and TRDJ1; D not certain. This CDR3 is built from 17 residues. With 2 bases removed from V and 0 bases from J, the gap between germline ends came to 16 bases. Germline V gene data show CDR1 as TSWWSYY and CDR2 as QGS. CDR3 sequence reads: CALGEKIALNHTDKLIF. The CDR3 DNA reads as TGTGCTCTTGGGGAAAAGATAGCCCTGAATCACACCGATAAACTCATCTTT.

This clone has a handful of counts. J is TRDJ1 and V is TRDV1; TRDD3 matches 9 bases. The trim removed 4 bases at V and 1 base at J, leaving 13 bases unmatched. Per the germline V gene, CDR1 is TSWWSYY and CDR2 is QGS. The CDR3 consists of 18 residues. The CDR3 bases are TGTGCTCTTGGGGTCCTATCTCCTGGGGGATTAGGCACCGATAAACTCATCTTT. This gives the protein CALGVLSPGGLGTDKLIF.

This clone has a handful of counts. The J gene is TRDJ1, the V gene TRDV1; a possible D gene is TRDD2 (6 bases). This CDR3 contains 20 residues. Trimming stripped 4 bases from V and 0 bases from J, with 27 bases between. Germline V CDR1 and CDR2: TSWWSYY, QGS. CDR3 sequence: CALGVNIPISRAEYTDKLIF. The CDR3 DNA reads TGTGCTCTTGGGGTCAATATTCCTATCTCGAGAGCGGAGTACACCGATAAACTCATCTTT.

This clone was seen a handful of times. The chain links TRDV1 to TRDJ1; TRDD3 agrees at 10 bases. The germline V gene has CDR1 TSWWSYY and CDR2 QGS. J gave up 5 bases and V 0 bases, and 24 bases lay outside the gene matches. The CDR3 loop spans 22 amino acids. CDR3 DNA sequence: TGTGCTCTTGGGGAACTTAGCGGCCACAAGATCGTACTGGGGGATTGTGAGGATAAACTCATCTTT. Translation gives CALGELSGHKIVLGDCEDKLIF.

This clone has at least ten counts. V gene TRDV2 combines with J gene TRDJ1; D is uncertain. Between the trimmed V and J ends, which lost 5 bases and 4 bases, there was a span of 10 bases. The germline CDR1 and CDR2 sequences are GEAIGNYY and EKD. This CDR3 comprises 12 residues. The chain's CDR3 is CACVCVVDKLIF. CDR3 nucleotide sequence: TGTGCCTGTGTATGTGTGGTCGATAAACTCATCTTT.

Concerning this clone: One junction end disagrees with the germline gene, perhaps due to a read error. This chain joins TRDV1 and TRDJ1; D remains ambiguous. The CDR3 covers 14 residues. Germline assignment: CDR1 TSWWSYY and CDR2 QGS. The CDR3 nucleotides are TGTGCTCTTGGGGAACTCAAGTACACCGATCAACTCATCTTT. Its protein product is CALGELKYTDQLIF.